Included here is one TCR beta chain sequence, with context. Its matching antigen is unknown. The source of the sample is a study of shared clonotypes between healthy human individuals. At the level of the study: Each donor's CD4 naive and CD4 memory cells filled three plates apiece, CD8 naive two, and CD8 memory one.

Measured with immunoSEQ multiplex PCR; TCRdb has only the in-frame clones, and not every one. The sample holds about 2.4 million clones, 93% seen once. Study conclusions and caveats: Generally, naive subsets (rather than memory subsets) showed larger estimated richness. Clonotypes shared by all four donors outscored non-shared clonotypes in generation probability.

Between the trimmed V and J ends, which lost 0 bases and 6 bases, there was a span of 12 bases. The germline V gene has CDR1 SGHRS and CDR2 YFSETQ. The CDR3 has 15 residues. This receptor was obtained from a man aged 18 to 29 in good health. Some clones in this sample may be carry-over from other donors' samples. The sequenced sample consisted of naive CD4+ T cells from PBMCs. Sample subset: CD45RA+ positively selected. The chain combines TRBV5-1 with TRBJ2-2; D gene uncertain. The CDR3, as DNA: TGCGCCAGCAGCTTGGAACAGTATTTGGCCGGGGAGCTGTTTTTT. Protein: CASSLEQYLAGELFF.